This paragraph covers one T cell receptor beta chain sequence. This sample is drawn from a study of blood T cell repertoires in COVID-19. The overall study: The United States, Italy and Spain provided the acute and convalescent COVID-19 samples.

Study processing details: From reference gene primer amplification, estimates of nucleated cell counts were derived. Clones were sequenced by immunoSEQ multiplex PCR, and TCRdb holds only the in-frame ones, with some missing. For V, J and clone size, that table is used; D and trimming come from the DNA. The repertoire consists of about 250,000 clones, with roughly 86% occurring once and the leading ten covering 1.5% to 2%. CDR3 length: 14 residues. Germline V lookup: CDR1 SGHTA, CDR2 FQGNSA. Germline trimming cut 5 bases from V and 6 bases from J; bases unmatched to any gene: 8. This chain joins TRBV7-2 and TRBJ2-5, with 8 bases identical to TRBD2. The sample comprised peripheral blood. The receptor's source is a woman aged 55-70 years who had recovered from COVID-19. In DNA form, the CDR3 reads TGTGCCAGCAGCCCGGGGACTAGTTCAAAGACCCAGTACTTC. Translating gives CASSPGTSSKTQYF.